The 10 T cell receptor beta chains presented below share a single source sample, sequenced in a study of siplizumab effects on memory and regulatory T cells. Measured with immunoSEQ multiplex PCR; TCRdb has only the in-frame clones, and not every one. The data show roughly 120,000 clones, just under 95% seen once. Sequencing was performed on CD4+ T cells sorted from blood. Source of these receptors: a human donor in good health.

The rearrangement uses TRBV30 and TRBJ2-7; D gene unclear. The V gene lost 2 bases and the J gene lost 4 bases, with 6 bases spanning the gap. Germline values: CDR1 GTSNPN, CDR2 SVGIG (reference sequence). CDR3 length equals 11 residues. CDR3 protein: CAWSQGYEQYF. The CDR3 DNA follows: TGTGCCTGGAGTCAAGGGTACGAGCAGTACTTC.

In the case of this clone: A much more abundant neighbour one base away suggests this may be a read error. V and J are TRBV6-5 and TRBJ1-2; the D gene is possibly TRBD1 (5 bases). CDR3 length: 14 residues. Trimming took off 6 bases at V and 3 bases at J, with 14 bases between the two ends. The V gene's germline CDR1 is MNHEY and CDR2 SVGAGI. This CDR3 reads CASSPGGVDYGYTF. The CDR3 region has the DNA TGTGCCAGCAGCCCCGGGGGGGTAGACTATGGCTACACCTTC.

This clone was found many times. J is TRBJ1-3 and V is TRBV5-6; unclear D gene. The germline V and J ends were trimmed by 4 bases and 2 bases, with 10 bases remaining between them. In germline, CDR1 is SGHDT, CDR2 YYEEEE. The CDR3 is made up of 14 amino acids. Here the CDR3 reads CASSPAKTGNTIYF. Here the CDR3 DNA reads TGTGCCAGCAGCCCGGCAAAGACTGGAAACACCATATATTTT.

CDR3 in amino acids: CATSRGRDYEQYF. The CDR3 nucleotides are TGTGCCACCAGCAGGGGCCGGGACTACGAGCAGTACTTC. The chain carries TRBV15 and TRBJ2-7; the D gene is possibly TRBD2 (5 bases). V lost 3 bases, J lost 3 bases, and 9 bases lay in between. The CDR3 runs to 13 residues. The V gene's germline CDR1 is LNHNV and CDR2 YYDKDF (reference sequence).

The V and J genes are TRBV19 and TRBJ2-7, with TRBD2 matching 9 bases. V dropped 5 bases and J dropped 5; count of bases not matched to a gene: 22. Germline V gene lookup returns CDR1 LNHDA and CDR2 SQIVND (reference sequence). This CDR3 is 19 amino acids long. The DNA of the CDR3 is TGTGCCAGTAGTCTTTCTTCGCTGGGGAATAGCGGGAGTTGGAACGAGCAGTACTTC. Residues: CASSLSSLGNSGSWNEQYF.

V usage is TRBV5-4 and J usage is TRBJ2-7; weak D call: TRBD1 (6 bases). With 4 bases removed from V and 6 bases from J, the gap between germline ends came to 17 bases. The germline V gene encodes CDR1 SGHNT and CDR2 YYREEE (reference sequence). The CDR3 has 14 residues. CDR3: CASSRQALAGEQYF. The CDR3 DNA reads TGTGCCAGCAGCAGACAGGCTCTCGCGGGCGAGCAGTACTTC.

The chain combines TRBV5-8 with TRBJ1-2, with D possibly being TRBD1 (5 bases). The CDR3 covers 16 residues. Germline lookup yields CDR1 SGHTS and CDR2 YDEGEE. With 0 bases removed from V and 4 bases from J, the gap between germline ends came to 16 bases. Here the CDR3 reads CASSLAKWGSGYGYTF. For the CDR3, the DNA is TGTGCCAGCAGCTTGGCCAAGTGGGGCTCAGGCTATGGCTACACCTTC.

The V gene is TRBV5-1, the J gene TRBJ2-1; D is unresolved. This CDR3 contains 15 residues. Germline values: CDR1 SGHRS, CDR2 YFSETQ. V lost 1 base and J lost 0, with 8 bases in between. The CDR3 spells CASSLQSPSYNEQFF. The CDR3 DNA reads TGCGCCAGCAGCTTGCAGTCTCCCTCCTACAATGAGCAGTTCTTC.

This chain connects TRBV7-6 to TRBJ2-7; 7 bases fit TRBD1. CDR1 is SGHVS and CDR2 is FNYEAQ in the germline V gene. The CDR3 is 13 residues long. V was pared by 4 bases and J by 3 bases, with 3 bases of the junction left unmatched. CDR3 region: CASSYRQGYEQYF. The CDR3 DNA reads TGTGCCAGCAGCTACCGACAGGGCTACGAGCAGTACTTC.

The chain recombines TRBV10-2 with TRBJ1-2, with TRBD1 matching over 7 bases. Trimming at V came to 8 bases and at J to 6 bases, leaving 6 bases not matched to a gene. Germline V CDR1 and CDR2: WSHSY, SAAADI. This CDR3 has 12 residues. CDR3 amino acids: CASRQGGDGYTF. CDR3 nucleotide sequence: TGCGCCAGCCGACAGGGAGGGGATGGCTACACCTTC.